These 11 T cell receptor beta chains originate from one sample sequenced in a study of blood T cell repertoires in COVID-19. The assay was immunoSEQ multiplex PCR, and TCRdb's table has in-frame clones only and misses some. Among around 220,000 clones, approximately 86% were seen once, and the ten largest hold more than 1.4%. Sequencing input: peripheral blood. These TCRs come from a young man with active or convalescent COVID-19.

The chain recombines TRBV19 with TRBJ2-5, with 8 bases that match TRBD2. Germline CDR1 is LNHDA and CDR2 is SQIVND (reference sequence). The CDR3 covers 13 residues. J lost 5 bases, V lost 3 bases, and 2 bases had no gene match. The CDR3 DNA follows: TGTGCCAGTAGTATCGGGGGGGACGAGACCCAGTACTTC. This translates into CASSIGGDETQYF.

The V gene is TRBV9, the J gene TRBJ2-2; a possible D gene is TRBD2 (6 bases). The CDR3 extends over 16 amino acids. Deletions cut 3 bases from V and 4 bases from J, with 16 bases between. The germline V gene has CDR1 SGDLS and CDR2 YYNGEE. CDR3 in amino acids: CASSASTLRGTGELFF. As DNA, the CDR3 is TGTGCCAGCAGCGCGAGCACGCTGCGGGGCACCGGGGAGCTGTTTTTT. Variable domain in full (rest from reference TRBV9 and TRBJ2-2): DSGVTQTPKHLITATGQRVTLRCSPRSGDLSVYWYQQSLDQGLQFLIQYYNGEERAKGNILERFSAQQFPDLHSELNLSSLELGDSALYFCASSASTLRGTGELFFGEGSRLTVL.

V and J are TRBV28 and TRBJ1-1, with a tentative D call TRBD1 (5 bases). CDR1 and CDR2 from the germline V gene are MDHEN and SYDVKM. Trimming took 5 bases from V and 4 from J, leaving 17 bases between them. The length of the CDR3 is 15 residues. As DNA, the CDR3 is TGTGCCAGCAGTAGTGGGGCGAGAGTGAGCACTGAAGCTTTCTTT. It codes for CASSSGARVSTEAFF.

The chain couples TRBV11-1 to TRBJ1-2; D might be TRBD1 (6 bases). Germline V gives CDR1 SGHAT, CDR2 FQDESV (reference sequence). Between the trimmed V and J ends, which lost 5 bases and 7 bases, there was a span of 17 bases. The CDR3 has 14 amino acids. This chain's CDR3 is CASSLQGKVSGYTF. In DNA, the CDR3 is TGTGCCAGCAGCCTACAGGGAAAGGTCTCTGGCTACACCTTC.

The chain carries TRBV7-9 and TRBJ1-1; 7 nucleotides match TRBD1. Trimming cost V 3 bases and J 1 base; bases outside gene matches: 2. Germline-derived CDR1 and CDR2 are SEHNR and FQNEAQ (reference sequence). This CDR3 is 14 amino acids long. This chain's CDR3 is CASSFGTENTEAFF. The CDR3, as DNA: TGTGCCAGCAGCTTTGGGACAGAGAACACTGAAGCTTTCTTT.

The rearrangement uses TRBV18 and TRBJ1-1; D is uncertain. The CDR3 covers 14 residues. V was pared by 0 bases and J by 1 base, with 6 bases between. Germline assignment: CDR1 KGHSH and CDR2 LQKENI. The CDR3 protein is CASSPPTPNTEAFF. The CDR3, as DNA: TGTGCCAGCTCACCACCGACACCGAACACTGAAGCTTTCTTT.

The chain links TRBV1 to TRBJ1-3; the DNA was not used to check the table's D call, TRBD1. TRBV1 is tagged as a pseudogene. The CDR3 runs 15 residues. The CDR3 spells CTSSQDPSSGNTIYF. The CDR3 DNA is TGCACCAGCAGCCAAGATCCCAGCTCTGGAAACACCATATATTTT.

The chain links TRBV10-1 to TRBJ2-7; 8 nucleotides align to TRBD2. V shed 4 bases and J 3 bases; nucleotides not matched to a gene: 11. The CDR3 spans 16 residues. Germline V gene data show CDR1 as WNHNN and CDR2 as SYGVQD (reference sequence). The chain's CDR3 is CASSGGSGILCYEQYF. CDR3 nucleotides: TGCGCCAGCAGTGGAGGTAGCGGGATATTGTGCTACGAGCAGTACTTC.

The chain joins TRBV6-5 to TRBJ1-6, with D possibly TRBD1 on 5 matching bases. The CDR3 extends over 14 amino acids. V shed 2 bases and J shed 8 bases, with 10 bases lying between them. From germline, CDR1 is MNHEY and CDR2 SVGAGI. The CDR3 nucleotides read TGTGCCAGCAGTTACCGGGGGGTCGATTCACCCCTCCACTTT. Translating gives CASSYRGVDSPLHF.

This clone has only one observation. V usage is TRBV7-2 and J usage is TRBJ2-7, with D possibly TRBD2 on 5 matching bases. The CDR3 sequence is 16 residues long. V dropped 5 bases and J dropped 2 bases, with 19 bases sitting between them. Germline assignment: CDR1 SGHTA and CDR2 FQGNSA. This CDR3 is CASSIIGRPGTYEQYF. CDR3 DNA sequence: TGTGCCAGCAGCATTATCGGACGCCCCGGGACCTACGAGCAGTACTTC.

The rearrangement links TRBV10-2 to TRBJ2-1, with a tentative D call TRBD2 (5 bases). This CDR3 is 16 amino acids long. Germline loops: CDR1 WSHSY, CDR2 SAAADI. V dropped 3 bases and J dropped 6 bases, with 18 bases sitting between them. For the CDR3, the DNA is TGCGCCAGCAGTGATGCGGTGACTACCGTTGGCAATGAGCAGTTCTTC. Residues: CASSDAVTTVGNEQFF.